The 18 T cell receptor beta chains reported below all come from one sample, sequenced in a study of blood T cell repertoires in COVID-19. The table came from immunoSEQ multiplex PCR; TCRdb's copy has only in-frame clones and leaves some out. The sample lists 190,000 or so clones; around 87% were seen once. The sequencing sample was made of peripheral blood. These receptors all come from a woman aged 18-35 years who had recovered from COVID-19.

This rearrangement joins TRBV4-1 to TRBJ1-1, with unresolved D. Germline CDR1 reads MGHRA; CDR2 reads YSYEKL. The CDR3 consists of 13 residues. Trimming left V 0 bases short and J 1 base short, with 3 bases between. The CDR3 DNA reads TGCGCCAGCAGCCAAGACAGGAACACTGAAGCTTTCTTT. Residues: CASSQDRNTEAFF.

V gene TRBV18 combines with J gene TRBJ2-3, with 10 bases fitting TRBD2. The CDR3 contains 14 residues. J lost 4 bases, V lost 3 bases, and 1 base had no gene match. Germline values: CDR1 KGHSH, CDR2 LQKENI. CDR3 sequence: CASSPGLAADTQYF. Here the CDR3 DNA reads TGTGCCAGCTCACCCGGACTAGCGGCAGATACGCAGTATTTT.

The genes are TRBV2 and TRBJ2-7; tentatively, D is TRBD1 (7 bases). In germline, CDR1 is SNHLY, CDR2 FYNNEI. V shed 7 bases and J shed 5 bases, with 15 bases lying between them. The CDR3 totals 13 residues. The CDR3 DNA is TGTGCCAGCACCCCCGGCAGGGGGGACGAGCAGTACTTC. Its protein product is CASTPGRGDEQYF.

This sequence joins TRBV6-2 or TRBV6-3 and TRBJ2-2, with 7 bases matching TRBD1. The CDR3 length is 14 residues. Germline V gene lookup returns CDR1 MNHEY and CDR2 SVGEGT. The J segment lost 4 bases and the V segment lost 4 bases, leaving 3 bases of the junction unmatched. The CDR3 region is CASSSRGITGELFF. The CDR3 DNA reads as TGTGCCAGCAGTTCCAGGGGGATCACCGGGGAGCTGTTTTTT.

The V and J genes are TRBV2 and TRBJ1-5; 8 nucleotides match TRBD1. CDR3 size: 16 residues. Per germline, CDR1 SNHLY and CDR2 FYNNEI. V trimming: 1 base; J trimming: 1 base; junction bases outside the gene matches: 3. CDR3 in amino acids: CASSEGTGISNQPQHF. The CDR3 DNA follows: TGTGCCAGCAGTGAAGGGACAGGGATCAGCAATCAGCCCCAGCATTTT.

The genes are TRBV6-2 or TRBV6-3 and TRBJ1-5; perhaps TRBD1 as D (6 bases). The CDR3 extends over 15 amino acids. Germline V lookup: CDR1 MNHEY, CDR2 SVGEGT. Trimming cost V 2 bases and J 3 bases, with 11 bases left between them. CDR3 DNA sequence: TGTGCCAGCAGTTACGGCAGGGGTTTCAATCAGCCCCAGCATTTT. This sequence encodes CASSYGRGFNQPQHF.

The rearrangement links TRBV6-4 to TRBJ2-1, with 8 positions matching TRBD2. V lost 2 bases to trimming and J lost 8 bases; unmatched junction nucleotides: 5. The CDR3 totals 14 residues. Germline V gives CDR1 MRHNA, CDR2 SNTAGT. CDR3 nucleotides: TGTGCCAGCAGTGACGGCGGGGGGCGCGATGAGCAGTTCTTC. The encoded protein is CASSDGGGRDEQFF.

J is TRBJ1-1 and V is TRBV7-9; D is unclear. This CDR3 contains 13 residues. The ends were cut back, 5 bases at V and 1 base at J, with 8 bases in the middle. Germline lookup yields CDR1 SEHNR and CDR2 FQNEAQ (reference sequence). DNA for the CDR3: TGTGCCAGCAGCCCCCGACAGAACACTGAAGCTTTCTTT. This sequence encodes CASSPRQNTEAFF. Full variable domain (remainder filled in from reference TRBV7-9 and TRBJ1-1): DTGVSQNPRHKITKRGQNVTFRCDPISEHNRLYWYRQTLGQGPEFLTYFQNEAQLEKSRLLSDRFSAERPKGSFSTLEIQRTEQGDSAMYLCASSPRQNTEAFFGQGTRLTVV.

The rearrangement joins TRBV19 to TRBJ1-1; possibly TRBD1 for D (5 bases). Looked up from germline, CDR1 is LNHDA and CDR2 is SQIVND (reference sequence). V was pared by 3 bases and J by 2 bases, with 22 bases between. This CDR3 comprises 18 residues. CDR3 nucleotide sequence: TGTGCCAGTAGTATTCTCAGGGCCGGAGGGGTTTCCAACACTGAAGCTTTCTTT. Amino acid sequence: CASSILRAGGVSNTEAFF.

The chain is built from TRBV5-1 and TRBJ1-2; weak D call: TRBD1 (6 bases). The CDR3 covers 17 residues. CDR1 and CDR2 from the germline V gene are SGHRS and YFSETQ. Trimming pared 0 bases from V and 1 base from J, leaving 16 bases between. CDR3 residues: CASSLAKGGTFNYGYTF. Written as DNA, the CDR3 is TGCGCCAGCAGCTTGGCCAAGGGGGGGACCTTTAACTATGGCTACACCTTC.

The DNA of the CDR3 is TGTGCCACCAGCGGAGGCAGGATCTATGGCTACACCTTC. The encoded protein is CATSGGRIYGYTF. The chain has TRBV15 and TRBJ1-2, with D uncertain. This CDR3 spans 13 amino acids. The V gene's germline CDR1 is LNHNV and CDR2 YYDKDF (reference sequence). V lost 5 bases, J lost 4 bases, and 11 bases lay in between. Full variable domain (missing parts from reference TRBV15 and TRBJ1-2): DAMVIQNPRYQVTQFGKPVTLSCSQTLNHNVMYWYQQKSSQAPKLLFHYYDKDFNNEADTPDNFQSRRPNTSFCFLDIRSPGLGDTAMYLCATSGGRIYGYTFGSGTRLTVV.

The rearrangement links TRBV18 to TRBJ2-4, with unresolved D. The CDR3 is 15 amino acids. Trimming shortened V by 0 bases and J by 0 bases, and 6 bases separated the two germline ends. Germline CDR1 and CDR2: KGHSH and LQKENI. CDR3 sequence reads: CASSPPTLAKNIQYF. The CDR3, as DNA: TGTGCCAGCTCACCACCGACTCTAGCCAAAAACATTCAGTACTTC.

CDR3 loop: CASSPSGGYNEQFF. The CDR3 DNA reads TGTGCCAGCAGCCCTAGCGGGGGTTACAATGAGCAGTTCTTC. This chain connects TRBV7-3 to TRBJ2-1; the match to TRBD2 covers 10 bases. The V gene end was trimmed by 5 bases and the J gene end by 4 bases; junction bases not matched to a gene: 2. The CDR3 contains 14 residues. From germline, CDR1 is SGHTA and CDR2 FQGTGA.

The J gene is TRBJ2-1, the V gene TRBV19; TRBD2 matches at 9 bases. The CDR3 spans 16 residues. The V gene's germline CDR1 is LNHDA and CDR2 SQIVND (reference sequence). V shed 2 bases, J shed 10 bases, and the junction held 12 bases outside the gene matches. The CDR3 DNA follows: TGTGCCAGTAGTATAAACGGGCTAGCGGGATCTAACGAGCAGTTCTTC. It translates to CASSINGLAGSNEQFF.

The chain is built from TRBV7-9 and TRBJ2-1; the match to TRBD2 covers 7 bases. Germline trimming cut 1 base from V and 7 bases from J; bases unmatched to any gene: 10. CDR1 and CDR2 from the germline V gene are SEHNR and FQNEAQ (reference sequence). This CDR3 is 16 amino acids long. The CDR3 DNA reads as TGTGCCAGCAGCTTAGGCGGCGGGAGTGCGGAGAATGAGCAGTTCTTC. Translation gives CASSLGGGSAENEQFF.

The chain joins TRBV5-8 to TRBJ2-3, with a weak D call TRBD2 (5 bases). V was cut by 4 bases and J by 0 bases, with 18 bases left in between. Germline CDR1 and CDR2: SGHTS and YDEGEE. The CDR3 covers 17 residues. The CDR3 DNA is TGTGCCAGCAGCCGCCGGTTGGCGGGCCTTAGCACAGATACGCAGTATTTT. Its protein product is CASSRRLAGLSTDTQYF.

The chain recombines TRBV19 with TRBJ1-1; weak D call: TRBD1 (6 bases). This CDR3 is built from 14 residues. Trimming stripped 5 bases from V and 4 bases from J, with 14 bases between. Germline CDR1 and CDR2: LNHDA and SQIVND (reference sequence). CDR3 nucleotide sequence: TGTGCCAGTAGTGCTAGCAGGGGAAGCACTGAAGCTTTCTTT. It specifies CASSASRGSTEAFF.

This clone showed up just once. The chain uses TRBV6-5 and TRBJ2-3, with D maybe TRBD1 (5 bases). Germline V gives CDR1 MNHEY, CDR2 SVGAGI. The CDR3 is made up of 12 amino acids. V lost 6 bases and J lost 10, with 14 bases in between. The CDR3 here is CASSQKGFPQYF. The CDR3, as DNA: TGTGCCAGCAGCCAGAAGGGGTTCCCGCAGTATTTT.